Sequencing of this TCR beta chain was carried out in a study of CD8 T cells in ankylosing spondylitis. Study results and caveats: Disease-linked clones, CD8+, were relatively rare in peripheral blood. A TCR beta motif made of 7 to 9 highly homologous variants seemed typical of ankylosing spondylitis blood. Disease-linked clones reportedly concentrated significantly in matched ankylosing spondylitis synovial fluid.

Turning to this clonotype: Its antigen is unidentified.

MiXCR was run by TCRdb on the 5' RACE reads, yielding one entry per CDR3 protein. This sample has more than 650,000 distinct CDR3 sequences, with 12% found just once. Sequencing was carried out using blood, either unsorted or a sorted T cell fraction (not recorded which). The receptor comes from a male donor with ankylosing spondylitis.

In DNA, the CDR3 is TGCAGTGCAATCGACAGAAGCTCCTACGAGCAGTACTTC. Protein sequence: CSAIDRSSYEQYF. The J gene is TRBJ2-7, the V gene TRBV20-1; perhaps TRBD1 as D (5 bases). Germline CDR1 DFQATT, CDR2 SNEGSKA (reference sequence). Trimming shortened V by 6 bases and J by 0 bases, and 12 bases separated the two germline ends. The CDR3 is made up of 13 amino acids.